The following is a TCR beta chain sequence with its context. This record belongs to a study of blood T cell repertoires in COVID-19. In the study overall: Specimens from acute and convalescent COVID-19 originated in the United States, Italy and Spain.

Original methodology: Estimation of nucleated cell counts relied on the amplification of reference gene primers. Only in-frame clones appear in the TCRdb table, and some are missing; sequencing was by immunoSEQ multiplex PCR. That table is the source of V, J and clone size, and D and trimming were worked out from the DNA. Among some 170,000 clones listed, 70% to 85% were seen once. Cohort allocation depended upon clinical history that participants reported. The receptor was isolated from a man in his fifties who had recovered from COVID-19. Sequencing was carried out using PBMCs or T cells enriched from blood (not recorded which).

CDR3 residues: CASSTGGYEQYF. Here the CDR3 DNA reads TGTGCCAGCTCCACAGGGGGCTACGAGCAGTACTTC. J is TRBJ2-7 and V is TRBV2, with TRBD1 identical over 8 bases. Germline trimming cut 8 bases from V and 3 bases from J; bases unmatched to any gene: 3. This CDR3 is built from 12 residues. CDR1 SNHLY and CDR2 FYNNEI come from the germline V gene. Variable domain in full (rest from reference TRBV2 and TRBJ2-7): EPEVTQTPSHQVTQMGQEVILRCVPISNHLYFYWYRQILGQKVEFLVSFYNNEISEKSEIFDDQFSVERPDGSNFTLKIRSTKLEDSAMYFCASSTGGYEQYFGPGTRLTVT.